This T cell receptor beta chain was identified in a study of blood T cell repertoires in COVID-19. Original processing notes: Amplification from reference gene primers served as the basis for estimated nucleated cell counts. Measured with immunoSEQ multiplex PCR; TCRdb has only the in-frame clones, and not every one. Clone size and the V and J calls come from that table; the DNA yielded D and trimming. This sample has approximately 310,000 clones; around 87% occur once, and the top ten carry around 8%. This clone has just a few counts. Sequencing was done on a sample of peripheral blood. This receptor was obtained from a woman aged 45-65 years who had recovered from COVID-19.

The CDR3 DNA is TGTGCCTGGAGCACCATACCGGGACAGGGATCAGATACGCAGTATTTT. This sequence encodes CAWSTIPGQGSDTQYF. The V call is TRBV30, the J call TRBJ2-3, with 9 bases identical to TRBD1. Unmatched junction bases numbered 11, after V lost 3 bases and J lost 4 bases. There are 16 residues in the CDR3. Per germline, CDR1 GTSNPN and CDR2 SVGIG (reference sequence).